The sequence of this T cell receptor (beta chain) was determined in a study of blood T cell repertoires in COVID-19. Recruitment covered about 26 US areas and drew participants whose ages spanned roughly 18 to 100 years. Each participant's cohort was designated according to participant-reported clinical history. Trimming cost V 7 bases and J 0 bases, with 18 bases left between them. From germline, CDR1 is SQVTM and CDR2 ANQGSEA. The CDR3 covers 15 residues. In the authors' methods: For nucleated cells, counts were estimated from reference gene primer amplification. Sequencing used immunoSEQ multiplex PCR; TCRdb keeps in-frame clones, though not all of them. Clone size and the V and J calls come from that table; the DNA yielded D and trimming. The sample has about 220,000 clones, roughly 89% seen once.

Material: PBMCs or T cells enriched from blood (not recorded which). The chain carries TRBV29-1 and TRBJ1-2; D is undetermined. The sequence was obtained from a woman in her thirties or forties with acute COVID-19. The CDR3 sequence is CSAFGGDGANYGYTF. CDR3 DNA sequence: TGCAGCGCTTTTGGTGGTGACGGAGCTAACTATGGCTACACCTTC. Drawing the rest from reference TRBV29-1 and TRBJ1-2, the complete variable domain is SAVISQKPSRDICQRGTSLTIQCQVDSQVTMMFWYRQQPGQSLTLIATANQGSEATYESGFVIDKFPISRPNLTFSTLTVSNMSPEDSSIYLCSAFGGDGANYGYTFGSGTRLTVV.